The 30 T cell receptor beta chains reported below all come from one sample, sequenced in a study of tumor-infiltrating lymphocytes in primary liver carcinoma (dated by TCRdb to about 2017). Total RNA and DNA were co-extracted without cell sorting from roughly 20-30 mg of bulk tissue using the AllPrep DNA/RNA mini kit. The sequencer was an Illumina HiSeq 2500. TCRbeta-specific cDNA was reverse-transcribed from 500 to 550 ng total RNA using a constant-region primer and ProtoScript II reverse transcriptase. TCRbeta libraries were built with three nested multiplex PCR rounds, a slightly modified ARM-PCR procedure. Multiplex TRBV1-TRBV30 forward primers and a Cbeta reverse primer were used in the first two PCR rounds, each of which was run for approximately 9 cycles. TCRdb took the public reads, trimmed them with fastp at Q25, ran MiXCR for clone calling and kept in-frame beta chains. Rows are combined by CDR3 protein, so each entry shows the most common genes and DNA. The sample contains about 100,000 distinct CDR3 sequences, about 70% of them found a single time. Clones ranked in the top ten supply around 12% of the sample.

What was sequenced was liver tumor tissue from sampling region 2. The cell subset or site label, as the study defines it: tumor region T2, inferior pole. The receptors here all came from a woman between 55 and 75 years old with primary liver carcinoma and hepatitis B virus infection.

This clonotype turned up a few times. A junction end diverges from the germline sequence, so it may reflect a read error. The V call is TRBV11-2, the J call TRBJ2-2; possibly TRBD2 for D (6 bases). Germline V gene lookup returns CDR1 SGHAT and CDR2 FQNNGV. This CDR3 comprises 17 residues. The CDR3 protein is CASSLMGGARNTEELFF. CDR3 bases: TGTGCCAGCAGCTTAATGGGGGGAGCGAGGAACACCGAGGAGCTGTTTTTT.

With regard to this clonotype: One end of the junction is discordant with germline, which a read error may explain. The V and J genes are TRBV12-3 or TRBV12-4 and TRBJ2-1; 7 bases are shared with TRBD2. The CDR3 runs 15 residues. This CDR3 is CVSRWWGGRYNEQFF. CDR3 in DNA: TGTGTCAGCAGATGGTGGGGAGGGCGATACAATGAGCAGTTCTTC.

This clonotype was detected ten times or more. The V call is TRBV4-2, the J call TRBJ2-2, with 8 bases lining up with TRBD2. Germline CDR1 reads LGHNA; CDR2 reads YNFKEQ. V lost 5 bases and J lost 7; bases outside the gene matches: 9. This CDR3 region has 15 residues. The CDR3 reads CASSTGAGAVGELFF. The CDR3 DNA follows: TGTGCCAGCAGCACCGGAGCGGGAGCTGTCGGGGAGCTGTTTTTT.

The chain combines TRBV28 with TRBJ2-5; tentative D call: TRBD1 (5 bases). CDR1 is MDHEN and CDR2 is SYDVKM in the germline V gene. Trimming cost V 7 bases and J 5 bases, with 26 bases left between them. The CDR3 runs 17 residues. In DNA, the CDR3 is TGTGCCAGCATTTCGGTCCAAAAGAGGACACCCGGGGAGACCCAGTACTTC. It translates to CASISVQKRTPGETQYF.

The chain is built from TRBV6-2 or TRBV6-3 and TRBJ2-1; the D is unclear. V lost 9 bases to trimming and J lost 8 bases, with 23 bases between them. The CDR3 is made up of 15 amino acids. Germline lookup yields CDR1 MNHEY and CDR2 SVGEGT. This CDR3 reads CASSLESGRPYEQFF. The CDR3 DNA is TGTGCCAGTAGTCTAGAGTCCGGGCGGCCTTATGAGCAGTTCTTC.

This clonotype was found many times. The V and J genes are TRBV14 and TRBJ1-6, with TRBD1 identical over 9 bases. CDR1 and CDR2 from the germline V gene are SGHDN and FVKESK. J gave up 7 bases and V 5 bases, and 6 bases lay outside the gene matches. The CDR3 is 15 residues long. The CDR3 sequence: CASSLLGTGNSPLHF. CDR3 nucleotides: TGTGCCAGCAGCTTGCTCGGGACAGGGAATTCACCCCTCCACTTT.

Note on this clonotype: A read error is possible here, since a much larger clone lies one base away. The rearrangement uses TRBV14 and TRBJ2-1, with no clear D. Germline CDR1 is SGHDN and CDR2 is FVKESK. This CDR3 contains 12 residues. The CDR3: CASSQVGGAESF. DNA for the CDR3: TGTGCCAGCAGCCAAGTAGGCGGAGCCGAGTCCTTC.

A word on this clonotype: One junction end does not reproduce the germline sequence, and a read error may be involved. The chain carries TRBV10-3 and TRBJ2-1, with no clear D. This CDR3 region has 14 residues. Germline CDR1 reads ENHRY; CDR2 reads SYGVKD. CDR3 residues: CAIIFSDLYNEKFF. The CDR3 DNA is TGTGCCATCATCTTCAGTGATTTATACAATGAGAAGTTCTTC.

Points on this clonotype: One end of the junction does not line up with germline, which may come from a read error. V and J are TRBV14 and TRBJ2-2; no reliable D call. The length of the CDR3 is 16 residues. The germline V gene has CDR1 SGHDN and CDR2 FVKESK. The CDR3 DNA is TGTGCCAGCAACCAAAATCTCACAGCGAACACCGGGGAGCTGTTTTTT. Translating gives CASNQNLTANTGELFF.

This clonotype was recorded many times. The CDR3 spells CSVHPLADDTRNEQFF. The CDR3, as DNA: TGCAGCGTTCACCCTCTAGCGGATGATACGAGGAATGAGCAGTTCTTC. The chain links TRBV29-1 to TRBJ2-1; TRBD2 matches 7 bases. Germline trimming cut 5 bases from V and 7 bases from J; bases unmatched to any gene: 17. Germline values: CDR1 SQVTM, CDR2 ANQGSEA. This CDR3 has 16 residues.

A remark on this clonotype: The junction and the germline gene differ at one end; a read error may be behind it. This CDR3 is CASCGLAGRAYNEQFF. CDR3 nucleotide sequence: TGTGCCAGTTGTGGACTAGCGGGAAGGGCGTATAATGAGCAATTCTTC. The chain has TRBV28 and TRBJ2-1; 12 nucleotides agree with TRBD2. Germline CDR1 MDHEN, CDR2 SYDVKM. The CDR3 loop spans 16 amino acids.

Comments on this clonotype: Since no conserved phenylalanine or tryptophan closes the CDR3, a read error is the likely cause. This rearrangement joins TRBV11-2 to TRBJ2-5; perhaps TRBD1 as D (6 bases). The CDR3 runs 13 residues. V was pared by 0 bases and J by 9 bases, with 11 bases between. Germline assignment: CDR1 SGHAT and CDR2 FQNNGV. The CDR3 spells CASSLESKGAQYA. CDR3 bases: TGTGCCAGCAGCTTAGAGTCCAAGGGGGCCCAGTACGCC.

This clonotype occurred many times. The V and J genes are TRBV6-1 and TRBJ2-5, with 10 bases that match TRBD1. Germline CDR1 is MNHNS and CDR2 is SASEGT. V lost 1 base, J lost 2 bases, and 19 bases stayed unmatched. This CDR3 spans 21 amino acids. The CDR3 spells CASSEGVLGQGSFLKQETQYF. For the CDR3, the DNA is TGTGCCAGCAGTGAAGGGGTCTTGGGACAGGGGTCCTTCTTAAAACAAGAGACCCAGTACTTC.

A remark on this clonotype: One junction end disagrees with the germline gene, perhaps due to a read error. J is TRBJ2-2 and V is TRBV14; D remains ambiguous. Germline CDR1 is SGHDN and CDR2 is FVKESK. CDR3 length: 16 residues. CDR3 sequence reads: CPSSPTWAANTGELFF. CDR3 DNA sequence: TGTCCCAGCAGCCCAACGTGGGCCGCGAACACCGGGGAGCTGTTTTTT.

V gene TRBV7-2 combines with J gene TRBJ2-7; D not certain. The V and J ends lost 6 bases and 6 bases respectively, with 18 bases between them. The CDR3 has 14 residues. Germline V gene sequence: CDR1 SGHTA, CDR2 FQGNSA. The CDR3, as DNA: TGTGCCAGCAGTCCGGAGTGGGTTATTAGCGAGCAGTACTTC. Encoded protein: CASSPEWVISEQYF.

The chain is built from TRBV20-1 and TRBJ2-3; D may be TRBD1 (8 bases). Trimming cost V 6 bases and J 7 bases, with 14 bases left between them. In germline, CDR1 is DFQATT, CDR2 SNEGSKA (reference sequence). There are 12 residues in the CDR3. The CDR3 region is CSAAGDRNTQYF. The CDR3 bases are TGCAGTGCGGCGGGGGACAGGAATACGCAGTATTTT.

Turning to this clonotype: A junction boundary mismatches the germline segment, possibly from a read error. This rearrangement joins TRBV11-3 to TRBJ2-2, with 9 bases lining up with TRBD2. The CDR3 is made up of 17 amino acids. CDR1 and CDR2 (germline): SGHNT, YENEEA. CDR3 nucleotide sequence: TGCTCCAGCAGCTTAGGCAGGCTAGCGGGAAACACCAGGGAGCTGTTTTTT. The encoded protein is CSSSLGRLAGNTRELFF. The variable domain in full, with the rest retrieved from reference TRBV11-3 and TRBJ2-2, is EAGVVQSPRYKIIEKKQPVAFWCNPISGHNTLYWYLQNLGQGPELLIRYENEEAVDDSQLPKDRFSAERLKGVDSTLKIQPAELGDSAVYLCSSSLGRLAGNTRELFFGEGSRLTVL.

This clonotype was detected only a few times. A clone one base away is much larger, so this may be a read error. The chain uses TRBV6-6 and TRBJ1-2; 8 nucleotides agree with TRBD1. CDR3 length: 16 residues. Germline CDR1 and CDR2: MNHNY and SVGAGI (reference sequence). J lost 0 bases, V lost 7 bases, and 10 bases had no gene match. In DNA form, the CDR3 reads TGTGCCAGCATCTTGGACAGGGCGACAGCTAACTATGGCTACACCTTC. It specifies CASILDRATANYGYTF.

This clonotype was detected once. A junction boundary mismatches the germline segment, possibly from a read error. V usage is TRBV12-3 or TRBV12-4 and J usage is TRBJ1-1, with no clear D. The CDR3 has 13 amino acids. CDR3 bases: TGTGTCAGCAGTTTAGATCAGAACACTGTAGCTTTCTTT. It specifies CVSSLDQNTVAFF.

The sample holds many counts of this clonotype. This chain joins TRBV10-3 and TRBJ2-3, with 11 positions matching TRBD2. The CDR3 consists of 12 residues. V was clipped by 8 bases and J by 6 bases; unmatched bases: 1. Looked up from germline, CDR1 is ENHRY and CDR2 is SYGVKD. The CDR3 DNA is TGTGCCATCGGGACTAGCGGTGATACGCAGTATTTT. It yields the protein CAIGTSGDTQYF.

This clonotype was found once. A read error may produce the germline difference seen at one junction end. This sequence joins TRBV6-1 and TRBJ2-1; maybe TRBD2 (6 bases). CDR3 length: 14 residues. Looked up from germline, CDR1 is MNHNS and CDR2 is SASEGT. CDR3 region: CANSRETRVGEQFF. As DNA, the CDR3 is TGTGCCAACAGTCGGGAGACCAGGGTAGGCGAGCAGTTCTTC.

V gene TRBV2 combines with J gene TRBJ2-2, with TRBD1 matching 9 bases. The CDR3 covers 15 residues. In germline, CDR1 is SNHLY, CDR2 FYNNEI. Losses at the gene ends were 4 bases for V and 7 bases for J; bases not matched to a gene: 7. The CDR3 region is CASSGVGQGIGELFF. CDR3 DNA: TGTGCCAGCAGTGGAGTGGGACAGGGAATCGGGGAGCTGTTTTTT.

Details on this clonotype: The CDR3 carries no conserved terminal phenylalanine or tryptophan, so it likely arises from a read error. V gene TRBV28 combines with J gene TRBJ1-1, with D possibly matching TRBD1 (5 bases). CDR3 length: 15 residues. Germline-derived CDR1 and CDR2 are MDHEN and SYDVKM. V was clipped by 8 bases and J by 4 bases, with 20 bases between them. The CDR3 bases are TGTGCCAGCGGGGCGTCGCTCGGCCAGGCCACTGAAGCTTTCATT. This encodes CASGASLGQATEAFI.

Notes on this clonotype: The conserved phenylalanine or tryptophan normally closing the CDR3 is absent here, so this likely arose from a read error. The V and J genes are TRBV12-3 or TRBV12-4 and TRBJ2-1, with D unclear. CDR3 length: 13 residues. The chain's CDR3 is CACSSDKYNEQFS. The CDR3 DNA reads TGTGCCTGCAGCTCCGACAAGTACAATGAGCAGTTCTCC.

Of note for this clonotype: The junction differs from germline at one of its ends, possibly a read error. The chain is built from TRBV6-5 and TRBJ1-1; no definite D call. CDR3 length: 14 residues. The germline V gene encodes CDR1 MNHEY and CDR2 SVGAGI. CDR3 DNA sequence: TGTGCCAGCAGTTACTCGAGCGGAGACACTGAAGCTCACTTT. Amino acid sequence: CASSYSSGDTEAHF.

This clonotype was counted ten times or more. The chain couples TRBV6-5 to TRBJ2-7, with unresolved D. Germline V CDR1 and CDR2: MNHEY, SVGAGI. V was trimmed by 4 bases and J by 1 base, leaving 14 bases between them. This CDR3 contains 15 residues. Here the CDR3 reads CASSSGGVASYEQYF. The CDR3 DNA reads TGTGCCAGCAGTTCCGGTGGTGTCGCTTCCTACGAGCAGTACTTC.

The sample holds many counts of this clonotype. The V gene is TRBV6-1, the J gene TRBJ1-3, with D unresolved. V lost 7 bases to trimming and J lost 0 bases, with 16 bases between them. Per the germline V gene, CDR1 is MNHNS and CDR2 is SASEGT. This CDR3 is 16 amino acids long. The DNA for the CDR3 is TGTGCCAGCACCATGAACCGGGTCCACTCTGGAAACACCATATATTTT. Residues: CASTMNRVHSGNTIYF.

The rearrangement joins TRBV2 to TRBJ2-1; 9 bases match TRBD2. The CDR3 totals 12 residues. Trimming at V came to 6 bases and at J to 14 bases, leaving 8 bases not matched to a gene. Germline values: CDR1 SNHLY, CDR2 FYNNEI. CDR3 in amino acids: CASRPVGTSKFF. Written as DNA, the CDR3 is TGTGCCAGCAGGCCAGTCGGGACTAGCAAGTTCTTC.

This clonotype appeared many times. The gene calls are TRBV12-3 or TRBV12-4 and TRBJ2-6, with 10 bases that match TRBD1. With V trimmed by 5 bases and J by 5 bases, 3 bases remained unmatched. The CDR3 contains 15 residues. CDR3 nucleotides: TGTGCCAGCAGTGGGGGACAGGGGTGGGCCAACGTCCTGACTTTC. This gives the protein CASSGGQGWANVLTF.

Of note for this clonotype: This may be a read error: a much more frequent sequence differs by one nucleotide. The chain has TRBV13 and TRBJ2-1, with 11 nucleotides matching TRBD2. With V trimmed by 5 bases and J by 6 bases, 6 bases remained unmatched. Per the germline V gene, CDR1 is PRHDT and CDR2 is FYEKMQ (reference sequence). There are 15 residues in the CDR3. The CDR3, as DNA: TGTGCCAGCAGCCTCTTAGCGGGAGGGGGCAATGAGCAGTTCTTC. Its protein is CASSLLAGGGNEQFF.